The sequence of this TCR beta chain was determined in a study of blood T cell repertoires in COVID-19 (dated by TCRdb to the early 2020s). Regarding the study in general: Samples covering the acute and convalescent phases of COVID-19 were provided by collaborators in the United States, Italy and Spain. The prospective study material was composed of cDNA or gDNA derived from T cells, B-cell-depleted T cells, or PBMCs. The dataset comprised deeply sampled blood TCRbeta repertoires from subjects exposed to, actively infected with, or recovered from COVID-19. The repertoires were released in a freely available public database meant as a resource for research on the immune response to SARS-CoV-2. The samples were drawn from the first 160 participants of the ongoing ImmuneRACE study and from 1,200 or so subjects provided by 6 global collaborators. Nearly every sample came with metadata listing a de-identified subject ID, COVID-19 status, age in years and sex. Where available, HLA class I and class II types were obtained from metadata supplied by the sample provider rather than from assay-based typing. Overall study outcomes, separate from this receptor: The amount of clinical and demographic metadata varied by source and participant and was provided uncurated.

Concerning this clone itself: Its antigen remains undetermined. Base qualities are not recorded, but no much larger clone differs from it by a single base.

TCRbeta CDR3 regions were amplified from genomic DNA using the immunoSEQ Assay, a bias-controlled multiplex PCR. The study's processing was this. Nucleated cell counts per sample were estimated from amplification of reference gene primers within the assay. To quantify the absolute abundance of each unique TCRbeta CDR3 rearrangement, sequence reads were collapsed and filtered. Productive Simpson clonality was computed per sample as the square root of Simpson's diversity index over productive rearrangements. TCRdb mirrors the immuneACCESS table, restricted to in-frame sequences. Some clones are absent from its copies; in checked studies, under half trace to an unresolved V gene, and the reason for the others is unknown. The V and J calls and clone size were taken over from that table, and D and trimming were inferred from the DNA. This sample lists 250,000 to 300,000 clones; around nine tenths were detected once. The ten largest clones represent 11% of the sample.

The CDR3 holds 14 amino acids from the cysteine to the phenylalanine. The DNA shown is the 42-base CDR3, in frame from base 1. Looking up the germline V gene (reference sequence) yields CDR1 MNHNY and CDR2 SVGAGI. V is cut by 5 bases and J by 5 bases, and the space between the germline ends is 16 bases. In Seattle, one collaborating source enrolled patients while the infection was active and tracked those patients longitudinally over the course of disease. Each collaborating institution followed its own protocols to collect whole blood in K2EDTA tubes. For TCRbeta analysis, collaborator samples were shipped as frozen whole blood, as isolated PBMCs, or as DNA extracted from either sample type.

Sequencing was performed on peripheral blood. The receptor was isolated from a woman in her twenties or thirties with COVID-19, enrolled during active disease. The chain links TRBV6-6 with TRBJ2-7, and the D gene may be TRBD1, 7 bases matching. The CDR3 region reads CASSPFRGADEQYF. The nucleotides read TGTGCCAGCAGTCCCTTCAGGGGGGCGGACGAGCAGTACTTC.